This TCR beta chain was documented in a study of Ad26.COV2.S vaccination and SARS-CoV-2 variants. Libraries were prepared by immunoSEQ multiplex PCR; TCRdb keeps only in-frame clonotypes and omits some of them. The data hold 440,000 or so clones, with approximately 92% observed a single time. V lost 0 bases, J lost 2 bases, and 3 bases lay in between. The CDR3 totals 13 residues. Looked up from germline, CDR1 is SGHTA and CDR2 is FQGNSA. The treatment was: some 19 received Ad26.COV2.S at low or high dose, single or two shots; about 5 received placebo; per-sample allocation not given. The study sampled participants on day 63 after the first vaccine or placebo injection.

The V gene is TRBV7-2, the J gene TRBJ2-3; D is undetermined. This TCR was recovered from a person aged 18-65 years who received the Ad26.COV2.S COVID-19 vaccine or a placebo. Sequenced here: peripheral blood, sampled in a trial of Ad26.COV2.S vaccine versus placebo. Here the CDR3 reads CASSLAYTDTQYF. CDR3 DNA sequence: TGTGCCAGCAGCTTAGCATACACAGATACGCAGTATTTT.